This TCR beta chain comes out of a study of identical twins. Study-level findings and limits: Less excess twin sharing appeared in beta out-of-frame sequences. Twin-shared out-of-frame alpha sequences were enriched for low generation probability.

CDR3 length: 14 amino acids. CDR1 and CDR2 (germline): SGHRS, YFSETQ. V was clipped by 3 bases and J by 3 bases; unmatched bases: 3. One entry per CDR3 protein results from TCRdb running MiXCR on the 5' RACE reads. The sample comprises 510,000 or so distinct CDR3 sequences, over 12% of which are singletons, and roughly 0.42% rests with the top ten. A word on this clonotype: Its antigen is still unknown.

These sequences were also reported in another study, on yellow fever vaccine responses in identical twins. Per that study: Twins reportedly mounted vaccine T cell responses that seemed partly convergent, partly personalized.

This chain links TRBV5-1 with TRBJ2-1; 7 nucleotides match TRBD1. The sequenced sample consisted of CD4+ T cells sorted from blood. The sequence was collected from a woman aged 18-35 years in good health. CDR3 residues: CASSYGTVYNEQFF. DNA for the CDR3: TGCGCCAGCAGCTACGGGACAGTCTACAATGAGCAGTTCTTC. Full variable domain (remainder filled in from reference TRBV5-1 and TRBJ2-1): KAGVTQTPRYLIKTRGQQVTLSCSPISGHRSVSWYQQTPGQGLQFLFEYFSETQRNKGNFPGRFSGRQFSNSRSEMNVSTLELGDSALYLCASSYGTVYNEQFFGPGTRLTVL.